The T cell receptor (beta chain) under discussion was sequenced for a study of blood T cell repertoires in COVID-19. Study-level information: Samples representing acute and convalescent COVID-19 were sourced from the United States, Italy and Spain. From T cells, B-cell-depleted T cells, or PBMCs came the material, which was cDNA or gDNA.

CDR3 length: 12 residues. Trimming cost V 6 bases and J 6 bases, with 10 bases left between them. The germline V gene encodes CDR1 MNHNY and CDR2 SVGAGI (reference sequence). Sequenced by immunoSEQ multiplex PCR; TCRdb stores in-frame clones only, minus some. The sample contains around 210,000 clones, 75% to 85% of which appear only once. The V and J genes are TRBV6-6 and TRBJ2-3; possibly TRBD1 for D (5 bases). This TCR derives from a middle-aged man with COVID-19, enrolled during active disease. The sequencing sample was made of peripheral blood. The CDR3, as DNA: TGTGCCAGCAGGCCCGCAGGGGATACGCAGTATTTT. Protein: CASRPAGDTQYF.